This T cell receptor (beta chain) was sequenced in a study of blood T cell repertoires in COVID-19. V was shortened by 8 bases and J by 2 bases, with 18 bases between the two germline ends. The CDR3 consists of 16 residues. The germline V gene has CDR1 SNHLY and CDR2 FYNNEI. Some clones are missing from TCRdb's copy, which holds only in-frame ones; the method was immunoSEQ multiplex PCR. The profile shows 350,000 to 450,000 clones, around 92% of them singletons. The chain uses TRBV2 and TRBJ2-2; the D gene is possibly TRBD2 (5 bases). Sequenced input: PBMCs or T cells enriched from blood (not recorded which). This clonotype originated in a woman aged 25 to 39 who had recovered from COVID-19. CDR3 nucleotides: TGTGCCAGCGGCCGAGGGCCCCCCCCAAACACCGGGGAGCTGTTTTTT. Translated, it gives CASGRGPPPNTGELFF.